These 25 T cell receptor beta chains originate from one sample sequenced in a study of OX40 agonist ivuxolimab in advanced cancers. TCRdb's copy holds only in-frame clones and misses some; the assay was immunoSEQ multiplex PCR. The sample shows some 83,000 clones, 85% to 95% of them seen only once. The sequences come from CD4+ or CD8+ T cells sorted from blood, collected in a trial of the OX40 agonist ivuxolimab. These receptors were collected from an adult with an advanced solid tumor such as melanoma, head and neck, liver or kidney cancer.

The CDR3 nucleotides read TGTGCCAGCAGGAGGGACAGCCGGGAGAACACTGAAGCTTTCTTT. It encodes CASRRDSRENTEAFF. The chain employs TRBV7-9 and TRBJ1-1; the match to TRBD1 covers 7 bases. J gave up 1 base and V 6 bases, and 8 bases lay outside the gene matches. CDR3 size: 15 residues. The V gene's germline CDR1 is SEHNR and CDR2 FQNEAQ (reference sequence).

The V and J genes are TRBV20-1 and TRBJ2-7; D is undetermined. This CDR3 comprises 10 residues. Germline V gene lookup returns CDR1 DFQATT and CDR2 SNEGSKA (reference sequence). V was cut by 0 bases and J by 4 bases, with 1 base left in between. The CDR3 here is CSAREYEQYF. The CDR3 nucleotides read TGCAGTGCTAGAGAATACGAGCAGTACTTC.

The chain couples TRBV10-2 to TRBJ2-2, with 8 bases matching TRBD2. Germline assignment: CDR1 WSHSY and CDR2 SAAADI. V dropped 2 bases and J dropped 8; count of bases not matched to a gene: 10. This CDR3 is 16 amino acids long. CDR3 nucleotide sequence: TGCGCCAGCAGTGAGCGATGGGCGGGGGGCCAAGGGGAGCTGTTTTTT. This translates into CASSERWAGGQGELFF.

The rearrangement links TRBV6-1 to TRBJ2-7; no definite D call. In germline, CDR1 is MNHNS, CDR2 SASEGT. The CDR3 spans 13 residues. Trimming removed 5 bases at V and 6 bases at J, with 14 bases between. CDR3: CASSPPFGVEQYF. The CDR3 region has the DNA TGTGCCAGCAGTCCCCCTTTTGGGGTCGAGCAGTACTTC.

The V gene is TRBV28, the J gene TRBJ2-7; weak D call: TRBD2 (5 bases). V was trimmed by 2 bases and J by 3 bases, leaving 14 bases between them. The germline gives CDR1 MDHEN, CDR2 SYDVKM. CDR3 length: 15 amino acids. CDR3 sequence: CASSLTLDRDYEQYF. CDR3 DNA: TGTGCCAGCAGTTTAACCCTGGACCGGGACTACGAGCAGTACTTC.

Only one count was recorded for this clone. CDR3 region: CASSRGLAGNEQFF. CDR3 nucleotide sequence: TGTGCCAGCAGCAGAGGACTAGCGGGCAATGAGCAGTTCTTC. The chain recombines TRBV9 with TRBJ2-1, with 11 bases aligning to TRBD2. Looked up from germline, CDR1 is SGDLS and CDR2 is YYNGEE. This CDR3 is built from 14 residues. Trimming took 4 bases from V and 6 from J; bases not matched to a gene: 3.

The chain uses TRBV19 and TRBJ1-2, with 8 bases fitting TRBD1. After removal of 4 bases from V and 2 bases from J, the junction contained 6 bases not matched to a gene. Germline V gene lookup returns CDR1 LNHDA and CDR2 SQIVND (reference sequence). The CDR3 is 15 residues long. CDR3 DNA sequence: TGTGCCAGTAGTACCGGGACAGGCCGGAACTATGGCTACACCTTC. This sequence encodes CASSTGTGRNYGYTF.

In DNA form, the CDR3 reads TGTGCCAGCAGCAGGACCGGAGTTCCACCCCTCCACTTT. Translated: CASSRTGVPPLHF. The gene calls are TRBV7-2 and TRBJ1-6; D is uncertain. The V gene's germline CDR1 is SGHTA and CDR2 FQGNSA. The CDR3 sequence is 13 residues long. The ends were cut back, 5 bases at V and 11 bases at J, with 13 bases in the middle.

The J gene is TRBJ2-1, the V gene TRBV7-9; a possible D gene is TRBD2 (5 bases). The CDR3 covers 15 residues. Germline V gene lookup returns CDR1 SEHNR and CDR2 FQNEAQ (reference sequence). V was pared by 1 base and J by 4 bases, with 11 bases between. The DNA of the CDR3 is TGTGCCAGCAGCTTAGGAGGGAGTGGGTACAATGAGCAGTTCTTC. This encodes CASSLGGSGYNEQFF.

The chain links TRBV4-1 to TRBJ1-4; possibly TRBD1 for D (6 bases). There are 16 residues in the CDR3. V lost 0 bases and J lost 5, with 13 bases in between. Germline CDR1 MGHRA, CDR2 YSYEKL. CDR3 protein: CASSQDFRGPNEKLFF. The CDR3 DNA sequence: TGCGCCAGCAGCCAAGACTTCAGGGGCCCCAATGAAAAACTGTTTTTT.

The rearrangement joins TRBV18 to TRBJ1-2; D ambiguous. The length of the CDR3 is 15 residues. Germline V gene data show CDR1 as KGHSH and CDR2 as LQKENI. V lost 4 bases, J lost 8 bases, and 20 bases lay in between. CDR3 nucleotide sequence: TGTGCCAGCTCACTAACTCCAGCGCAAGGTAACGGCTACACCTTC. Its translation: CASSLTPAQGNGYTF.

The chain carries TRBV11-2 and TRBJ2-6, with a possible D match to TRBD1 (6 bases). With 8 bases removed from V and 1 base from J, the gap between germline ends came to 15 bases. Per germline, CDR1 SGHAT and CDR2 FQNNGV. The CDR3 runs to 16 residues. CDR3 DNA: TGTGCCAGCTCCTGGGGGCATGGTTCTGGGGCCAACGTCCTGACTTTC. Its protein product is CASSWGHGSGANVLTF.

V and J are TRBV28 and TRBJ2-7; the match to TRBD2 covers 7 bases. V was pared by 1 base and J by 2 bases, with 2 bases of the junction left unmatched. The CDR3 is 14 amino acids. In germline, CDR1 is MDHEN, CDR2 SYDVKM. CDR3 in DNA: TGTGCCAGCAGTTTATCGGGGACTACCTACGAGCAGTACTTC. It encodes CASSLSGTTYEQYF.

J is TRBJ1-5 and V is TRBV5-1; D is uncertain. In germline, CDR1 is SGHRS, CDR2 YFSETQ. V was cut by 0 bases and J by 4 bases, with 8 bases left in between. The CDR3 is 14 residues long. The CDR3 here is CASSLGSENQPQHF. The CDR3 DNA is TGCGCCAGCAGCTTGGGTTCAGAAAATCAGCCCCAGCATTTT.

This chain links TRBV4-3 with TRBJ2-5; D remains ambiguous. The CDR3 runs to 14 residues. From germline, CDR1 is LGHNA and CDR2 YSLEER. The ends were cut back, 1 base at V and 0 bases at J, with 6 bases in the middle. The CDR3 spells CASSQGVHQETQYF. The DNA of the CDR3 is TGCGCCAGCAGCCAAGGGGTACACCAAGAGACCCAGTACTTC.

The chain employs TRBV11-3 and TRBJ1-3; a weak D match, TRBD1 (5 bases). Deletions cut 5 bases from V and 0 bases from J, with 20 bases between. CDR1 and CDR2 from the germline V gene are SGHNT and YENEEA. This CDR3 is 18 amino acids long. The CDR3 reads CASSQRQRPNGSGNTIYF. The CDR3 nucleotides read TGTGCCAGCAGCCAAAGACAGCGCCCAAATGGCTCTGGAAACACCATATATTTT.

V and J are TRBV7-9 and TRBJ2-4; TRBD2 aligns across 9 bases. CDR3 length equals 15 residues. V lost 5 bases, J lost 0 bases, and 2 bases stayed unmatched. CDR1 is SEHNR and CDR2 is FQNEAQ in the germline V gene (reference sequence). The CDR3 region is CASSRAGGAKNIQYF. The CDR3 DNA reads TGTGCCAGCAGCCGAGCGGGAGGAGCCAAAAACATTCAGTACTTC.

The chain has TRBV5-1 and TRBJ1-3; the D gene is possibly TRBD1 (5 bases). This CDR3 is 16 amino acids long. Germline CDR1 and CDR2: SGHRS and YFSETQ. Trimming shortened V by 2 bases and J by 0 bases, and 12 bases separated the two germline ends. CDR3 sequence: CASSFLGGSSGNTIYF. In DNA, the CDR3 is TGCGCCAGCAGCTTCCTCGGGGGGAGCTCTGGAAACACCATATATTTT. Drawing the rest from reference TRBV5-1 and TRBJ1-3, the complete variable domain is KAGVTQTPRYLIKTRGQQVTLSCSPISGHRSVSWYQQTPGQGLQFLFEYFSETQRNKGNFPGRFSGRQFSNSRSEMNVSTLELGDSALYLCASSFLGGSSGNTIYFGEGSWLTVV.

V usage is TRBV19 and J usage is TRBJ2-6; 9 nucleotides match TRBD1. This CDR3 has 18 residues. J gave up 0 bases and V 5 bases, and 8 bases lay outside the gene matches. CDR1 LNHDA and CDR2 SQIVND come from the germline V gene (reference sequence). CDR3 sequence reads: CASSLTGGLSSGANVLTF. CDR3 bases: TGTGCCAGTAGTCTAACAGGGGGCTTAAGCTCTGGGGCCAACGTCCTGACTTTC.

This chain uses TRBV18 with TRBJ2-1, with TRBD2 matching 8 bases. V gave up 5 bases and J gave up 2 bases; unmatched junction bases: 5. The CDR3 is 15 residues long. The germline gives CDR1 KGHSH, CDR2 LQKENI. CDR3 residues: CASSYPGGAYNEQFF. The DNA of the CDR3 is TGTGCCAGCTCATATCCGGGAGGGGCCTACAATGAGCAGTTCTTC.

The chain uses TRBV10-3 and TRBJ1-2, with D hard to call. Germline-derived CDR1 and CDR2 are ENHRY and SYGVKD. The CDR3 is 13 residues long. V was shortened by 6 bases and J by 3 bases, with 11 bases between the two germline ends. The CDR3 sequence is CAISPAGDYGYTF. CDR3 nucleotides: TGTGCCATCAGCCCGGCCGGCGACTATGGCTACACCTTC.

The genes are TRBV29-1 and TRBJ1-3; D ambiguous. The V gene lost 4 bases and the J gene lost 1 base, with 8 bases spanning the gap. The CDR3 is made up of 13 amino acids. CDR1 SQVTM and CDR2 ANQGSEA come from the germline V gene. CDR3 nucleotides: TGCAGCGTTGGCCACACTTCTGGAAACACCATATATTTT. Amino acids: CSVGHTSGNTIYF.

The CDR3 nucleotides read TGTGCCAGCAGCTTAGTGGGGGATTCACCCCTCCACTTT. Translating gives CASSLVGDSPLHF. This chain connects TRBV7-9 to TRBJ1-6, with D maybe TRBD1 (5 bases). There are 13 residues in the CDR3. Germline values: CDR1 SEHNR, CDR2 FQNEAQ (reference sequence). Trimming took 1 base from V and 8 from J, leaving 6 bases between them.

This clone was seen only once. The chain employs TRBV6-5 and TRBJ2-7, with a tentative D call TRBD1 (6 bases). Looked up from germline, CDR1 is MNHEY and CDR2 is SVGAGI. The CDR3 is 12 amino acids. V was clipped by 6 bases and J by 2 bases, with 8 bases between them. CDR3 amino acids: CASSRDTYEQYF. The CDR3 DNA sequence: TGTGCCAGCAGCCGGGACACCTACGAGCAGTACTTC.

The chain joins TRBV14 to TRBJ2-5; D not resolved. TRBJ2-7 matches the DNA end more closely, so the J call is doubtful. This CDR3 has 14 amino acids. Germline V gene data show CDR1 as SGHDN and CDR2 as FVKESK. The CDR3 here is CASSPAIPPYEQYF. In DNA form, the CDR3 reads TGTGCCAGCAGCCCGGCCATCCCCCCCTACGAGCAGTACTTC.